Reported below is one T cell receptor beta chain. Its antigen is not identified. From the 5' RACE reads, TCRdb lists one entry per CDR3 protein and no DNA. The ten top clones account for almost 1.5%, within a sample of a few hundred thousand distinct CDR3 sequences. The CDR3 has 11 amino acids. Germline values: CDR1 MNHEY, CDR2 SMNVEV (reference sequence). The data were taken from a study of T cells expressing NK-cell markers. General observations from the study: The share of CD8+ T cells held by dominant NKG2C+ clonotypes was about 1.0-8% in 5 or 6 donors.

V usage is TRBV27 and J usage is TRBJ2-4; TCRdb indicates TRBD2, and absent DNA this call remains unverified. This TCR derives from a woman in her 50s in good health. The specimen sequenced was blood T cells: a sorted CD56 or NKG2C T cell subset, CD4+ or CD8+ T cells, or bulk PBMC T cells (not recorded which). CDR3 loop: CGSGRQNIQYF.